This T cell receptor (beta chain) was sequenced during a study of T-cell memory formation after mild COVID-19. The study's findings and limits: Day 15 to 85 contracting clones showed balanced CD4/CD8; later expanders leaned CD4+. Shrinking CD4+ clones were chiefly CM and EM; CD8+ ones were chiefly EMRA. Pre-infection memory held some responding clones, suggesting pre-existing cross-reactive T cells responded.

This CDR3 has 14 amino acids. The germline V gene encodes CDR1 SNHLY and CDR2 FYNNEI. V dropped 4 bases and J dropped 7 bases, with 16 bases sitting between them. It was 5'RACE with constant-segment primers that produced the TCR alpha and TCR beta cDNA libraries, which carried sample barcodes and UMIs. A single record per CDR3 protein comes from TCRdb applying MiXCR to the 5' RACE reads. The sample holds 130,000 to 150,000 distinct CDR3 sequences, 6% to 7% seen once. This clonotype was seen a few times. The antigen is unknown. The TCR was taken from an adult woman who had mild COVID-19 (a few samples of this study predate the infection). Cell type and time point are not known. The J gene is TRBJ2-5, the V gene TRBV2; possibly TRBD1 or TRBD2 for D (5 bases each). Sequencing was done on a sample of PBMCs or a T cell subset sorted from them (not recorded which). The CDR3 loop reads CASSALVGPGTQYF. In nucleotides, the CDR3 is TGTGCCAGCAGTGCACTAGTGGGGCCGGGGACCCAGTACTTC. Together with reference TRBV2 and TRBJ2-5, the CDR3 gives the full variable domain: EPEVTQTPSHQVTQMGQEVILRCVPISNHLYFYWYRQILGQKVEFLVSFYNNEISEKSEIFDDQFSVERPDGSNFTLKIRSTKLEDSAMYFCASSALVGPGTQYFGPGTRLLVL.